A single sample gave rise to the 8 T cell receptor beta chains below, sequenced in a study of technical replicates of blood from a few donors. Profiling relied on immunoSEQ multiplex PCR, and the TCRdb table lists in-frame clones only, not all of them. The profile covers about 59,000 clones, with roughly 86% appearing a single time and 4.5% to 6% taken by the ten largest. What was sequenced was PBMCs. All receptors come from a human donor in good health. Some clones in this sample may be carry-over from other donors' samples.

The chain recombines TRBV7-8 with TRBJ1-1; no clear D gene. The V end was cut by 5 bases, the J end by 5 bases, with 15 bases between. Germline V gene data show CDR1 as SGHVS and CDR2 as FQNEAQ. The CDR3 covers 14 residues. The CDR3 region has the DNA TGTGCCAGCAGCCCCGGGAGGGTGGTTACTGAAGCTTTCTTT. It encodes CASSPGRVVTEAFF.

This chain links TRBV7-2 with TRBJ2-7, with D hard to call. Germline V gives CDR1 SGHTA, CDR2 FQGNSA. Between the trimmed V and J ends, which lost 1 base and 8 bases, there was a span of 12 bases. CDR3 length: 13 amino acids. The CDR3 loop is CASSLGPYDKQYF. CDR3 coding DNA: TGTGCCAGCAGCTTAGGGCCGTACGACAAGCAGTACTTC.

The chain combines TRBV5-1 with TRBJ2-3; D uncertain. V lost 0 bases and J 2 bases, leaving 7 bases between the germline ends. This CDR3 region has 14 residues. The germline V gene has CDR1 SGHRS and CDR2 YFSETQ. The CDR3 spells CASSLEQNTDTQYF. The CDR3 nucleotides are TGCGCCAGCAGCTTGGAACAAAACACAGATACGCAGTATTTT.

V and J are TRBV7-9 and TRBJ2-5; D is undetermined. Germline-derived CDR1 and CDR2 are SEHNR and FQNEAQ (reference sequence). The CDR3 is made up of 12 amino acids. The V end lost 2 bases, the J end lost 4 bases, and 5 bases lay between the germline ends. The CDR3 DNA sequence: TGTGCCAGCAGCTTATTCGGAGAGACCCAGTACTTC. Its translation is CASSLFGETQYF.

This rearrangement joins TRBV4-2 to TRBJ1-4; D remains unclear. Germline V lookup: CDR1 LGHNA, CDR2 YNFKEQ. The CDR3 spans 13 residues. V shed 5 bases and J shed 10 bases, with 14 bases lying between them. Here the CDR3 DNA reads TGTGCCAGCAGCGGGGAGCCGCCAGGAAAACTGTTTTTT. Protein: CASSGEPPGKLFF.

The chain employs TRBV2 and TRBJ1-4; TRBD1 matches 8 bases. Trimming took 0 bases from V and 0 from J; bases not matched to a gene: 12. Germline V gene sequence: CDR1 SNHLY, CDR2 FYNNEI. There are 20 residues in the CDR3. The DNA for the CDR3 is TGTGCCAGCAGTGAAGCTCCAGGCAGGGGGCGAACTCCAACTAATGAAAAACTGTTTTTT. Residues: CASSEAPGRGRTPTNEKLFF.

The chain uses TRBV7-6 and TRBJ1-3, with D hard to call. The CDR3 runs 17 residues. Germline V CDR1 and CDR2: SGHVS, FNYEAQ. Trimming pared 4 bases from V and 4 bases from J, leaving 20 bases between. DNA of the CDR3: TGTGCCAGCAGCTCGAGAACACCCGCCGCGGGAGGAAACACCATATATTTT. It translates to CASSSRTPAAGGNTIYF.

This chain connects TRBV7-9 to TRBJ2-7; tentative D call: TRBD2 (7 bases). This CDR3 is 13 amino acids long. Germline V gene data show CDR1 as SEHNR and CDR2 as FQNEAQ (reference sequence). Deletions cut 5 bases from V and 7 bases from J, with 15 bases between. The CDR3 loop is CASSRGGEGEQYF. In DNA, the CDR3 is TGTGCCAGCAGCCGAGGGGGGGAGGGGGAGCAGTACTTC.